This T cell receptor (beta chain) was found in a study of tumor-infiltrating lymphocytes in oesophageal squamous cell carcinoma. TCRdb analysed the PCR reads with MiXCR anew, one entry per CDR3 protein. Among tens of thousands of distinct CDR3 sequences listed, around 34% were seen once. This clonotype has just a few counts. Germline CDR1 SEHNR, CDR2 FQNEAQ (reference sequence). This CDR3 is 15 amino acids long. The TCR originated in a female donor with esophageal squamous cell carcinoma. The V call is TRBV7-9, the J call TRBJ2-1; 7 nucleotides align to TRBD1. The tail of the sequence fits TRBJ2-5 better, so the J call may be wrong. Sequencing was carried out using esophageal tumor tissue. As DNA, the CDR3 is TGTGCCAGCAGCGGCCCGGGACAGCGGACGGGGACCCAGTACTTC. Protein product: CASSGPGQRTGTQYF.